Listed below are T cell receptor beta chains from one sample, sequenced in a study of control samples from healthy donors and cancer patients. The method was immunoSEQ multiplex PCR; TCRdb's version includes in-frame clones alone and lacks a portion of them. The sample comprises about 120,000 clones, roughly 90% of which are singletons, and 7.8% rests with the top ten. The source material was blood. These TCRs come from a woman in her late teens or twenties in good health. Each CDR3 is given with its conserved first and last residue. Each record gives: clone size, D gene, V gene, J gene, CDR3 DNA, CDR3 protein. D genes are given only for firm matches. Clone size, where shown, is once, few, many, or a class for clones that have expanded.

>-|-|TRBV21-1|TRBJ2-3
TGTGCCAGCACCAGACCCGGAGGGAATACGCAGTATTTT
CASTRPGGNTQYF
>-|TRBD2|TRBV9|TRBJ2-2
TGTGCCAGTAGCACTACGGGAGGGAACACCGGGGAGCTGTTTTTT
CASSTTGGNTGELFF
>once|TRBD1|TRBV24-1|TRBJ1-1
TGTGCCACCAGTGATGCGACAGGGGGCTACACTGAAGCTTTCTTT
CATSDATGGYTEAFF
>few|-|TRBV24-1|TRBJ1-2
TGTGCCACCAGTGACTCCCTATATGGCTACACCTTC
CATSDSLYGYTF
>-|-|TRBV2|TRBJ1-2
TGTGCCAGCACCCAGGTAGTTGCTAACTATGGCTACACCTTC
CASTQVVANYGYTF
>-|-|TRBV5-1|TRBJ2-7
TGCGCCAGCAGGTCCACCAACTCCTACGAGCAGTACTTC
CASRSTNSYEQYF
>-|-|TRBV18|TRBJ2-1
TGTGCCAGCTCTAGGGTGGAGTCCAATGAGCAGTTCTTC
CASSRVESNEQFF
>-|TRBD1|TRBV27|TRBJ1-2
TGTGCCAGCAGTTTCGTTGGGACAGGGTTCCTTCGGGCTACCACCTTC
CASSFVGTGFLRATTF
>-|-|TRBV9|TRBJ2-3
TGTGCCAGCACGAGGGCCCCCGGCACAGATACGCAGTATTTT
CASTRAPGTDTQYF
>-|-|TRBV6-5|TRBJ1-2
TGTGCCAGCAGTTACAGGTGGTGGGCTCCCTATGGCTACACCTTC
CASSYRWWAPYGYTF
>-|TRBD2|TRBV4-3|TRBJ2-3
TGCGCCAGCAGCCAAGAAGGAGCGGGGGGGGAAGATACGCAGTATTTT
CASSQEGAGGEDTQYF
>-|-|TRBV19|TRBJ1-4
TGTGCCAGTACCCGGGCGAGATGGGGAACTGAAAAACTGTTTTTT
CASTRARWGTEKLFF
>-|-|TRBV10-1|TRBJ1-1
TGCGCCAGCAGCCCTACGACAGAATGGGGCACTGAAGCTTTCTTT
CASSPTTEWGTEAFF
>-|-|TRBV7-9|TRBJ2-5
TGTGCCAGCAGCAGGACCGCTGACCGAGAGACCCAGTACTTC
CASSRTADRETQYF
>-|-|TRBV12-3/TRBV12-4|TRBJ1-2
TGTGCCAGCAGAAGCTGGGGTTACGGCTACACCTTC
CASRSWGYGYTF
>-|TRBD1|TRBV4-3|TRBJ2-2
TGCGCCAGCAGCCCCTGGGCCCTGACAGGGGGCCTCGCGAGGACCGGGGAGCTGTTTTTT
CASSPWALTGGLARTGELFF
>-|TRBD1|TRBV7-3|TRBJ2-2
TGTGCCAGCAGCTTAATAGTCTTGTCAGGGGGGAACACCGGGGAGCTGTTTTTT
CASSLIVLSGGNTGELFF
>-|TRBD1|TRBV5-1|TRBJ2-3
TGCGCCAGCAGCTTGGCCGAGGGACAGCTTAGCACAGATACGCAGTATTTT
CASSLAEGQLSTDTQYF
>-|-|TRBV3-1/TRBV3-2|TRBJ1-2
TGTGCCAGCACCAAGCGGGGGGTAGATGGCTACACCTTC
CASTKRGVDGYTF
>few|-|TRBV28|TRBJ1-1
TGTGCCAGCAGTCTAATTTACACTGAAGCTTTCTTT
CASSLIYTEAFF
>-|TRBD2|TRBV20-1|TRBJ2-7
TGCAGTGCTAGTCGTCTTGCTAGCGGGGCCGAGCAGTACTTC
CSASRLASGAEQYF
>-|-|TRBV4-3|TRBJ2-7
TGCGCCAGCAGCCAGGCAGTGGGGCCCTACGAGCAGTACTTC
CASSQAVGPYEQYF
>-|-|TRBV25-1|TRBJ1-1
TGTGCCAGCAGTGGGACAGTCAAGAACACTGAAGCTTTCTTT
CASSGTVKNTEAFF
>-|TRBD1|TRBV5-4|TRBJ2-7
TGTGCCAGCAGCTTGGGGGGGACAGGGAACGAGCAGTACTTC
CASSLGGTGNEQYF
>-|-|TRBV7-2|TRBJ2-3
TGTGCCAGCAGCCTAGGGGTAACCACAGATACGCAGTATTTT
CASSLGVTTDTQYF
>once|TRBD2|TRBV27|TRBJ2-5
TGTGCCAGCAGTAATACCCCGGGGAGGGGAGAGACCCAGTACTTC
CASSNTPGRGETQYF
>-|-|TRBV19|TRBJ1-1
TGTGCCAGTAGTATTCTGGCGGCTTCTGACACTGAAGCTTTCTTT
CASSILAASDTEAFF
>-|-|TRBV9|TRBJ2-1
TGTGCCAGCAGCGTAGTACTGAACAATGAGCAGTTCTTC
CASSVVLNNEQFF
>few|-|TRBV7-9|TRBJ1-5
TGTGCCAGCAGCCCCTTGAGTGTCAATCAGCCCCAGCATTTT
CASSPLSVNQPQHF
>-|TRBD2|TRBV7-9|TRBJ2-1
TGTGCCAGCAGCTTAGCGCTAGCGGGCTCTTTCAATGAGCAGTTCTTC
CASSLALAGSFNEQFF
>-|-|TRBV28|TRBJ1-5
TGTGCCAGCAGTTTCTATGGGAGTGGCAATCAGCCCCAGCATTTT
CASSFYGSGNQPQHF
>-|TRBD1|TRBV30|TRBJ2-2
TGTGCCTGGAGTGGGGCAGGGGGTGCCGGGGAGCTGTTTTTT
CAWSGAGGAGELFF
>-|-|TRBV12-3/TRBV12-4|TRBJ1-2
TGTGCCAGCAGCTCGGAATTTATGGGTGGCTACACCTTC
CASSSEFMGGYTF
>few|-|TRBV6-4|TRBJ2-2
TGTGCCAGCAGTGAGTCGAACACCGGGGAGCTGTTTTTT
CASSESNTGELFF
>-|TRBD1|TRBV29-1|TRBJ2-2
TGCAGCGTTGAGGACAGGCTGTCGGGCGGGGAGCTGTTTTTT
CSVEDRLSGGELFF
>-|-|TRBV5-1|TRBJ2-2
TGCGCCAGCAGCTTGGCCGGAAGGACAGCTCCGAGCACCGCGGAGCTGTTTTTT
CASSLAGRTAPSTAELFF
>-|-|TRBV10-3|TRBJ2-2
TGTGCCATCAGTGTAGGCCCCGCCTCGGAGCTGTTTTTT
CAISVGPASELFF
>few|-|TRBV28|TRBJ2-7
TGTGCCAGCAGGTCCACAGGGAGGGACGAGCAGTACTTC
CASRSTGRDEQYF
>-|-|TRBV7-3|TRBJ2-2
TGTGCCAGCAGCCTTACGACAGGGGAGCTGTTTTTT
CASSLTTGELFF
>-|-|TRBV15|TRBJ2-5
TGTGCCACCAGCAGAGCCTCCGGGGGAATTAGACAAGAGACCCAGTACTTC
CATSRASGGIRQETQYF
>-|-|TRBV13|TRBJ1-1
TGTGCCAGCAGCCTCGGGCAGGGCGCGGCTTTCTTT
CASSLGQGAAFF
>-|-|TRBV7-9|TRBJ2-5
TGTGCCAGCAGCTTACTCCTAGAACAAGAGACCCAGTACTTC
CASSLLLEQETQYF
>-|TRBD1|TRBV4-3|TRBJ1-1
TGCGCCAGCAGCCAGGGACAGGGGGCAAGGGACACTGAAGCTTTCTTT
CASSQGQGARDTEAFF
>-|-|TRBV7-9|TRBJ1-1
TGTGCCAGCACCGAAAGGTTGATCACTGAAGCTTTCTTT
CASTERLITEAFF
>-|TRBD1|TRBV28|TRBJ1-5
TGTGCCAGCAGTTTAACCGGGGGGACAGGAGGCAATCAGCCCCAGCATTTT
CASSLTGGTGGNQPQHF
>once|TRBD1|TRBV2|TRBJ1-1
TGTGCCAGTGTACTGGGACAGGGGGCGACTGAAGCTTTCTTT
CASVLGQGATEAFF
>-|-|TRBV4-3|TRBJ2-1
TGCGCCAGCAGCCAACGGGTAAGGGGTGATGAGCAGTTCTTC
CASSQRVRGDEQFF
>-|-|TRBV6-2/TRBV6-3|TRBJ2-5
TGTGCCAGCAGTTACGCCCTCCAAGAGACCCAGTACTTC
CASSYALQETQYF
>-|-|TRBV5-6|TRBJ1-1
TGTGCCAGCAGCTTCATGAACACTGAAGCTTTCTTT
CASSFMNTEAFF
>-|-|TRBV12-3/TRBV12-4|TRBJ1-1
TGTGCCAGCAGTTGGACGGGTGAAGCTTTCTTT
CASSWTGEAFF
>-|TRBD2|TRBV6-1|TRBJ2-3
TGTGCCAGCAGTGAGTGGCTAGCGGGGGGGCCCACAGATACGCAGTATTTT
CASSEWLAGGPTDTQYF
>-|-|TRBV6-1|TRBJ2-2
TGTGCCAGCAGTGTCTCGGGACTCACCCTAACCGGGGAGCTGTTTTTT
CASSVSGLTLTGELFF
>once|-|TRBV5-5|TRBJ2-1
TGTGCCAGCAGCTTGCGACTAGGCTACAATGAGCAGTTCTTC
CASSLRLGYNEQFF
>-|-|TRBV24-1|TRBJ2-5
TGTGCCACCAGCGGATCTTCGGCGGGGCGACAAGAGACCCAGTACTTC
CATSGSSAGRQETQYF
>-|TRBD1|TRBV6-2/TRBV6-3|TRBJ2-2
TGTGCCAGCAGCCTCACAGGGGACGGGGAGCTGTTTTTT
CASSLTGDGELFF